Given below is one T cell receptor (beta chain) in context. Its antigen is currently unknown. Expressed TCRB transcripts were sequenced after all isolated RNA was converted to cDNA. Naive, central memory and regulatory T cell samples came to a mean of approximately 3.57 million reads. Sequenced by immunoSEQ multiplex PCR; TCRdb stores in-frame clones only, minus some. Of under 400,000 clones in the sample, 10% to 15% were seen once. The data derive from a study of beta chain features in type 1 diabetes. The wider study: Patient and healthy donor groups were alike in age, gender and cell yields. Sorted cells from all samples, numbering about 99,000,000, were examined. Study-level points and caveats: Type 1 diabetes patients showed fewer insertions and more deletions at VDJ junctions. Among patients with Type 1 diabetes, TCRB CDR3s were moderately but significantly shorter in every one of the four CD4+ subsets.

The CDR3 length is 13 residues. V lost 4 bases, J lost 8 bases, and 12 bases lay in between. The germline gives CDR1 SGHRS, CDR2 YFSETQ. This sequence was found in a woman aged 18 to 35 with type 1 diabetes. The sample comprised naive CD4+ T cells from blood. The rearrangement joins TRBV5-1 to TRBJ1-4; D may be TRBD1 (5 bases). The CDR3 nucleotides are TGCGCCAGCAGCGCGGGACTACCCGAAAAACTGTTTTTT. Amino acids: CASSAGLPEKLFF.